These 15 T cell receptor beta chains share one sample of origin, sequenced in a study of long-term antiretroviral therapy in people with HIV. At the survey level, the v3.0 immunoSEQ assay was run. Assay: immunoSEQ multiplex PCR; the TCRdb copy retains only in-frame clones and omits some. The sample has more than 10,000 clones, about 88% seen once. The source material was unsorted PBMCs, sampled 2.1 years after starting antiretroviral therapy. The source of these receptors is a woman between 40 and 55 years old with HIV.

The J gene is TRBJ2-5, the V gene TRBV6-1, with D hard to call. CDR1 is MNHNS and CDR2 is SASEGT in the germline V gene. Trimming removed 3 bases at V and 7 bases at J, with 15 bases between. There are 14 residues in the CDR3. This chain's CDR3 is CASSELDGYGTQYF. The CDR3 DNA reads as TGTGCCAGCAGTGAGCTGGACGGATATGGGACCCAGTACTTC.

A single count supports this clone. J is TRBJ1-2 and V is TRBV18, with 9 bases aligning to TRBD1. CDR3 length equals 14 residues. Unmatched junction bases numbered 2, after V lost 3 bases and J lost 3 bases. The germline CDR1 and CDR2 sequences are KGHSH and LQKENI. CDR3 sequence reads: CASSPGDRDYGYTF. CDR3 bases: TGTGCCAGCTCACCCGGGGACAGGGACTATGGCTACACCTTC.

V gene TRBV4-3 combines with J gene TRBJ2-3; D not certain. Trimming took off 4 bases at V and 2 bases at J, with 10 bases between the two ends. Germline assignment: CDR1 LGHNA and CDR2 YSLEER. The CDR3 spans 14 residues. The CDR3 sequence: CASSPTGPTDTQYF. In DNA form, the CDR3 reads TGCGCCAGCAGCCCTACCGGGCCCACAGATACGCAGTATTTT.

This chain joins TRBV4-1 and TRBJ1-3; D perhaps matches TRBD1 (6 bases). V was trimmed by 1 base and J by 0 bases, leaving 10 bases between them. The germline V gene has CDR1 MGHRA and CDR2 YSYEKL. The CDR3 loop spans 16 amino acids. CDR3 in amino acids: CASSQGRGSSGNTIYF. CDR3 bases: TGCGCCAGCAGCCAAGGCAGGGGTAGCTCTGGAAACACCATATATTTT.

A word on this clone: One end of the junction varies from germline; a read error may be responsible. This sequence joins TRBV7-2 and TRBJ2-5; tentative D call: TRBD2 (6 bases). CDR3 length: 13 residues. The germline gives CDR1 SGHTA, CDR2 FQGNSA. CDR3 amino acids: CASTSGTGEAQYF. The CDR3 region has the DNA TGTGCCAGCACCTCCGGGACTGGAGAGGCCCAGTACTTC.

CDR3 in amino acids: CASSERGGGGKKETQYF. DNA for the CDR3: TGTGCCAGCAGTGAAAGGGGAGGGGGCGGAAAGAAAGAGACCCAGTACTTC. The chain is built from TRBV6-1 and TRBJ2-5; tentatively, D is TRBD1 or TRBD2 (7 bases each). The CDR3 extends over 17 amino acids. Looked up from germline, CDR1 is MNHNS and CDR2 is SASEGT. The germline V and J ends were trimmed by 2 bases and 3 bases, with 19 bases remaining between them.

This chain links TRBV27 with TRBJ1-5; D is unclear. V lost 2 bases and J lost 0, with 5 bases in between. CDR3 length: 14 amino acids. Germline assignment: CDR1 MNHEY and CDR2 SMNVEV (reference sequence). The DNA of the CDR3 is TGTGCCAGCAGTTTAGGCTTTAGCAATCAGCCCCAGCATTTT. Translation gives CASSLGFSNQPQHF.

The chain employs TRBV7-2 and TRBJ2-7; D gene uncertain. Germline V CDR1 and CDR2: SGHTA, FQGNSA. The CDR3 runs 12 residues. The V and J ends lost 2 bases and 3 bases respectively, with 5 bases between them. The CDR3 DNA reads as TGTGCCAGCAGCTTATCCTACTACGAGCAGTACTTC. This sequence encodes CASSLSYYEQYF.

The chain is built from TRBV7-9 and TRBJ2-7; D gene uncertain. This CDR3 is built from 15 residues. Trimming cost V 4 bases and J 0 bases, with 13 bases left between them. Germline lookup yields CDR1 SEHNR and CDR2 FQNEAQ (reference sequence). CDR3 nucleotide sequence: TGTGCCAGCAGCTCGCCAGGCCGGTCCTCCTACGAGCAGTACTTC. Translation gives CASSSPGRSSYEQYF.

The V and J genes are TRBV7-2 and TRBJ2-5; unclear D gene. Deletions cut 1 base from V and 2 bases from J, with 8 bases between. The CDR3 sequence is 14 residues long. Germline CDR1 is SGHTA and CDR2 is FQGNSA. In DNA, the CDR3 is TGTGCCAGCAGCTTAGGTCCGGCGCAAGAGACCCAGTACTTC. Its protein is CASSLGPAQETQYF.

The V and J genes are TRBV6-6 and TRBJ1-2; no definite D call. V shed 8 bases and J shed 3 bases, with 19 bases lying between them. Germline lookup yields CDR1 MNHNY and CDR2 SVGAGI (reference sequence). This CDR3 is 15 amino acids long. The CDR3 reads CASARQELIDYGYTF. In DNA, the CDR3 is TGTGCCAGCGCACGGCAGGAGCTTATAGACTATGGCTACACCTTC.

The chain joins TRBV5-4 to TRBJ1-1; 8 nucleotides align to TRBD1. The J segment lost 5 bases and the V segment lost 2 bases, leaving 5 bases of the junction unmatched. This CDR3 region has 14 residues. Germline V gene sequence: CDR1 SGHNT, CDR2 YYREEE (reference sequence). CDR3 in DNA: TGTGCCAGCAGCTTTCAGGGGGCCGGGACTGAAGCTTTCTTT. The encoded protein is CASSFQGAGTEAFF.

The rearrangement links TRBV2 to TRBJ2-2, with D possibly matching TRBD1 (6 bases). The CDR3 sequence is 15 residues long. Germline CDR1 SNHLY, CDR2 FYNNEI. V was shortened by 7 bases and J by 2 bases, with 14 bases between the two germline ends. CDR3 loop: CASKVGTLNTGELFF. CDR3 in DNA: TGTGCCAGCAAAGTCGGGACACTAAACACCGGGGAGCTGTTTTTT. The variable domain in full, completed from reference TRBV2 and TRBJ2-2, reads EPEVTQTPSHQVTQMGQEVILRCVPISNHLYFYWYRQILGQKVEFLVSFYNNEISEKSEIFDDQFSVERPDGSNFTLKIRSTKLEDSAMYFCASKVGTLNTGELFFGEGSRLTVL.

The rearrangement uses TRBV7-2 and TRBJ1-6; D remains unclear. The germline CDR1 and CDR2 sequences are SGHTA and FQGNSA. With 4 bases removed from V and 4 bases from J, the gap between germline ends came to 8 bases. The CDR3 is 14 residues long. The CDR3 loop reads CASSSFLYNSPLHF. The DNA of the CDR3 is TGTGCCAGCAGCTCGTTCCTTTATAATTCACCCCTCCACTTT.

This chain connects TRBV7-2 to TRBJ1-2; 8 bases match TRBD1. The trim removed 5 bases at V and 8 bases at J, leaving 7 bases unmatched. This CDR3 contains 13 residues. The germline gives CDR1 SGHTA, CDR2 FQGNSA. The chain's CDR3 is CASSVQGDGGYTF. The CDR3 nucleotides read TGTGCCAGCAGCGTACAGGGGGATGGGGGCTACACCTTC.